This T cell receptor beta chain was sequenced for a study of shared clonotypes between healthy human individuals (TCRdb year 2020). With respect to the entire study: A couple of women and a few men aged 18 to 49 years were included in the cohort. For each donor, three plates each were used for CD4 naive and CD4 memory, two plates were used for CD8 naive, and one plate was used for CD8 memory. Blood TCR repertoires of five healthy adults were deeply sequenced to estimate repertoire size and the extent of clonotype sharing between individuals. To increase sequencing depth and limit assay-specific biases, TCR repertoire library preparation and sequencing were carried out by different laboratories using diverse techniques. Between about 0.85 and 8.9 billion PBMCs per donor were obtained by leukapheresis. Here is what the overall study found, with its caveats: Pairwise subsampling indicated that sequencing depth was expected to affect the degree of clonotype sharing among donors. Even with the large sequencing depth, rarefaction of the sorted-subset datasets indicated that sequencing was incomplete. Sampling was limited to blood, and TCR repertoires in tissue likely differ from TCR repertoires in blood. Because the study included a small number of donors, the genetic and exposure-history diversity represented was limited. Sharing across several donors was observed for 5% to 6.5% of naive CD4, 3.5% of naive CD8, about 2.3% of memory CD4, and over 0.3% of memory CD8 clonotypes. Naive subsets generally had larger estimated clonotype richness than memory subsets. Compared with non-shared clonotypes, the clonotypes found in all four sorted-subset donors had higher generation probabilities.

Trimming removed 10 bases from V and 2 bases from J, leaving 16 bases between the germline ends. From its cysteine to its phenylalanine, the CDR3 spans 14 amino acids. Only the CDR3 DNA is retained, 42 bases long and in frame from the first base. CDR1 LNHDA and CDR2 SQIVND are derived from the germline V gene (reference sequence). Donors were healthy HIV-negative adults with no recently reported acute infections or vaccinations. Every donor was a Caucasian adult residing in Nashville, Tennessee, USA. CD4+ T cells were enriched through magnetic negative selection, after which naive cells were positively selected on CD45RA and the remaining negative fraction served as the memory subset. After blood collection by leukapheresis, PBMCs were isolated using Ficoll-Histopaque density gradient centrifugation and then cryopreserved in the vapor phase of liquid nitrogen. Analytical flow cytometry was used to check the purity and quantity of every magnetically sorted T cell population. Genomic DNA was isolated from every sorted fraction and measured by UV absorbance on a Nanodrop 2000c.

Using the deep immunoSEQ assay, multiplex PCR amplified TCR CDR3 regions from genomic DNA. Extracted genomic DNA from each cell subset was distributed evenly across all wells of several immunoSEQ 96-well plates, and each plate was treated as a replicate. For sorted subsets, around 200 ng genomic DNA, equal to about 30,000 T cell genomes, was loaded into each replicate PCR. Purified libraries were quantified with a Qubit 3.0 fluorometer, sized on a Bioanalyzer 2100, and re-quantified with the KAPA Library Quantification kit. Every immunoSEQ 96-well plate was sequenced on a separate single-read 150-cycle Illumina NextSeq 550 flow cell. The authors' analysis ran thus. The immunoSEQ output contained only junctional sequences without quality scores, so filtering could not match that applied to full-length reads. Sequences were annotated with PyIR, a Python wrapper for IgBLAST v1.9, and V/J genes and CDR3 were assigned using IMGT germline references. Any read was removed if the V/J assignment was weak (E-value above 1e-6), the CDR3 was missing, or the read contained stop codons, out-of-frame junctions, or ambiguous translated residues. A V3J clonotype was defined by an identical inferred V gene, J gene, and CDR3 amino acid sequence. Percentage overlap between repertoires was computed as shared unique clonotypes divided by the size of the smaller repertoire. RTK rarefaction, the Chao1 estimator, and Recon v2.1 estimates of unobserved clonotypes were used to assess repertoire richness. Generation probabilities for all TCRbeta clonotypes obtained by the gDNA method from a handful of donors were computed using OLGA. Drawn from immuneACCESS, this table holds only the in-frame rearrangements with V and J called that TCRdb kept. Clones are partly lost; checked studies trace under half to an unresolved V gene and leave the rest unexplained. V and J calls plus clone size are reproduced from that table; the DNA served to infer D and trimming. Present in this sample are 550,000 to 700,000 clones, about three quarters of which were seen just once. The ten largest clones capture roughly 2% of the sample.

Comments on this clone: There is no known antigen for this receptor. Within one base of it there is no much larger clone, and no base qualities were kept.

The sequence derives from a woman aged 25 to 45 in good health. The sample comprised memory CD4+ T cells sorted from blood. Reading the label with the study, this specimen's cell subset or site is: CD45RA-negative fraction. This chain joins TRBV19 to TRBJ2-3; the D gene is perhaps TRBD2, from 5 matching bases. The DNA reads as follows: TGTGCCACCGGACTGGGAGAAATCACAGATACGCAGTATTTT. This gives the protein CATGLGEITDTQYF.